The clone carrying this T cell receptor (beta chain) was detected only a few times. As yet, its antigen is unknown. The source of the sample is a study of response to subunit inactivated influenza vaccine. The study, taken as a whole, reports: The study's authors posited that every seasonal influenza vaccination enlists few new T cells.

Trimming at V came to 6 bases and at J to 4 bases, leaving 6 bases not matched to a gene. This CDR3 comprises 15 residues. CDR1 and CDR2 (germline): DFQATT, SNEGSKA (reference sequence). TCRdb analysed the RT-PCR reads with MiXCR anew, one entry per CDR3 protein. The data show roughly 650,000 distinct CDR3 sequences, with around 15% seen just once and around 7.6% held by the top ten. This clonotype originated in a man in his forties or fifties who received an inactivated influenza vaccine. The source was PBMCs from blood, collected 14 days before vaccination. The chain links TRBV20-1 to TRBJ2-1, with TRBD2 identical over 13 bases. The CDR3 protein is CSAPGLAGMYNEQFF. The CDR3 nucleotides are TGCAGTGCCCCGGGACTAGCGGGAATGTACAATGAGCAGTTCTTC.